This T cell receptor (beta chain) is drawn from a study of blood T cell repertoires in COVID-19. About the research overall: There were acute and convalescent COVID-19 samples, and they came from the United States, Italy and Spain. T cells, B-cell-depleted T cells, or PBMCs supplied cDNA or gDNA.

The authors' processing: Estimation of nucleated cell counts was performed using reference gene primer amplification. Measured with immunoSEQ multiplex PCR; TCRdb has only the in-frame clones, and not every one. The V and J calls and the clone size are those of that table, but D and trimming were determined from the DNA. The sample lists 100,000 to 150,000 clones; about 91% were seen once. CDR3 size: 15 residues. Germline V gene data show CDR1 as SEHNR and CDR2 as FQNEAQ (reference sequence). J lost 5 bases, V lost 5 bases, and 5 bases had no gene match. This clonotype was sampled from a man aged 50 to 59 with acute or convalescent COVID-19. J is TRBJ1-4 and V is TRBV7-9, with TRBD1 matching 10 bases. Sequencing was carried out using peripheral blood. The CDR3 region is CASSPWTGGNEKLFF. DNA of the CDR3: TGTGCCAGCAGCCCGTGGACAGGGGGGAATGAAAAACTGTTTTTT.